This T cell receptor (beta chain) was documented in a study of blood T cells in healthy people across ages. Primers used in a second PCR of roughly 7 to 11 cycles were a sample-barcoded 5' primer and a J-beta primer mix. TCRdb recomputed calls from the 5' RACE reads with MiXCR, one row per CDR3 protein. The data hold 1.5 million or so distinct CDR3 sequences, with 35% to 45% observed a single time. The V gene's germline CDR1 is LGHDT and CDR2 YNNKEL (reference sequence). Between the trimmed V and J ends, which lost 0 bases and 2 bases, there was a span of 11 bases. The CDR3 spans 15 residues. This sequence was found in a woman between 18 and 29 years old in good health. Sequencing was performed on blood. The chain recombines TRBV3-1 with TRBJ2-7; unclear D gene. As DNA, the CDR3 is TGTGCCAGCAGCCAAGAGGGCCAACTGACCTACGAGCAGTACTTC. Translation gives CASSQEGQLTYEQYF.